The source of this T cell receptor (beta chain) is a study of cytomegalovirus exposure and HLA in healthy donors. PCR employed 60 Vbeta and 13 Jbeta primers. Generated by immunoSEQ multiplex PCR, the TCRdb table keeps only in-frame clones and is missing some. The top ten clones hold roughly a tenth of a sample with approximately 35,000 clones, about 67% of them seen once. This clone was counted only a few times. Its antigen is not known. Study-level results: The authors later linked a missense DCLRE1C variant to TCR beta V- and J-gene trimming.

This CDR3 spans 14 amino acids. CDR1 is SGHAT, CDR2 FQNNGV, per germline. Trimming removed 2 bases from V and 6 bases from J, with 8 bases in between. The chain is built from TRBV11-2 and TRBJ1-6; the D is unclear. The sequence was collected from a middle-aged man in good health and CMV-seropositive. The sequencing sample was made of PBMCs. The chain's CDR3 is CASSLTDLNSPLHF. CDR3 nucleotides: TGTGCCAGCAGCTTAACAGACCTTAATTCACCCCTCCACTTT.